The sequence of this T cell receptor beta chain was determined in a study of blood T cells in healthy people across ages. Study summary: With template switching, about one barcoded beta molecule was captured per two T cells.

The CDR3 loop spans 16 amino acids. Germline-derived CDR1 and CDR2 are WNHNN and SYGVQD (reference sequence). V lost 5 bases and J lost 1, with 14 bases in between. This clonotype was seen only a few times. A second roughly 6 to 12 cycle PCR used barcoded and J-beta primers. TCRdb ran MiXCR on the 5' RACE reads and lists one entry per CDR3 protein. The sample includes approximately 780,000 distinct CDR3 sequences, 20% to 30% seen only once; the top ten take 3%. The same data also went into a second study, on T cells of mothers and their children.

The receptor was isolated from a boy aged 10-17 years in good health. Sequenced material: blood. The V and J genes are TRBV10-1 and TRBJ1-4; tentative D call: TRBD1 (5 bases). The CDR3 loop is CASSRLRRGTNEKLFF. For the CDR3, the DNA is TGCGCCAGCAGTCGACTAAGGAGGGGAACTAATGAAAAACTGTTTTTT.